This is a list of T cell receptor beta chains from one sample in a study of blood T cells in healthy people across ages. TCRdb reanalysed the 5' RACE reads using MiXCR and keeps one entry per CDR3 protein. The sample lists approximately 360,000 distinct CDR3 sequences, about half occurring once. Sequencing input: blood. The receptor set was obtained from a man aged 60 to 75 in good health. Each CDR3 is given with its conserved first and last residue. D genes are given only for firm matches. The listing skips clone size in some rows; elsewhere it reads once, few, many or a size class.

v_call: TRBV15
clone_size: .
d_call: TRBD2
j_call: TRBJ2-1
cdr3_nt: TGTGCCGCCAATCAAGGGACTAGCGGTAGGAGTTTCAATGAGCAGTTCTTC
cdr3_aa: CAANQGTSGRSFNEQFF

v_call: TRBV5-1
clone_size: .
d_call: .
j_call: TRBJ1-2
cdr3_nt: TGCGCCAGCAGGGACGCCCAGGCGAACTATGGCTACACCTTC
cdr3_aa: CASRDAQANYGYTF

v_call: TRBV7-2
clone_size: .
d_call: .
j_call: TRBJ2-2
cdr3_nt: TGTGCCAGCAGCTTATATCCCGTCTGGTCGACCGGGGAGCTGTTTTTT
cdr3_aa: CASSLYPVWSTGELFF

v_call: TRBV20-1
clone_size: once
d_call: .
j_call: TRBJ1-5
cdr3_nt: TGCAGTGCTAGAGATACCAAACGGGGAGGGGCTCAGCCCCAGCATTTT
cdr3_aa: CSARDTKRGGAQPQHF

v_call: TRBV3-1
clone_size: many
d_call: .
j_call: TRBJ1-1
cdr3_nt: TGTGCCAGCAGCCGGGCGGGCGGAACTGAAGCTTTCTTT
cdr3_aa: CASSRAGGTEAFF

v_call: TRBV20-1
clone_size: .
d_call: TRBD2
j_call: TRBJ2-1
cdr3_nt: TGCAGTGCAGAACTAGCGGGAGTGTACAATGAGCAGTTCTTC
cdr3_aa: CSAELAGVYNEQFF

v_call: TRBV27
clone_size: .
d_call: TRBD2
j_call: TRBJ2-7
cdr3_nt: TGTGCCAGCAGTTCCTATACCGGACTAGCGGGGGGTTACTCCTACGAGCAGTACTTC
cdr3_aa: CASSSYTGLAGGYSYEQYF

v_call: TRBV29-1
clone_size: .
d_call: TRBD1
j_call: TRBJ2-1
cdr3_nt: TGCAGCGTTGAAGCGCCACGGACAGGGTTAAGCAATGAGCAGTTCTTC
cdr3_aa: CSVEAPRTGLSNEQFF

v_call: TRBV14
clone_size: .
d_call: .
j_call: TRBJ2-5
cdr3_nt: TGTGCCAGCAGCCAGGATGGGCTTATCACAGAGACCCAGTACTTC
cdr3_aa: CASSQDGLITETQYF

v_call: TRBV28
clone_size: .
d_call: TRBD1
j_call: TRBJ2-5
cdr3_nt: TGTGCCAGCAGTTCGGGGACAGGAGCCCAGGGGGCCCAGTACTTC
cdr3_aa: CASSSGTGAQGAQYF

v_call: TRBV20-1
clone_size: many
d_call: .
j_call: TRBJ1-5
cdr3_nt: TGCAGTGCTAGCCCCGGGGGCAATCAGCCCCAGCATTTT
cdr3_aa: CSASPGGNQPQHF

v_call: TRBV2
clone_size: .
d_call: TRBD2
j_call: TRBJ2-3
cdr3_nt: TGTGCCAGCCGGACTAGCGGTCTCACAGATACGCAGTATTTT
cdr3_aa: CASRTSGLTDTQYF

v_call: TRBV5-4
clone_size: few
d_call: .
j_call: TRBJ1-1
cdr3_nt: TGTGCCAGCAGCTTACAGGGAGCTGAAGCTTTCTTT
cdr3_aa: CASSLQGAEAFF

v_call: TRBV7-2
clone_size: .
d_call: .
j_call: TRBJ2-2
cdr3_nt: TGTGCCAGCAGCTTAGCCCCGGGGACCCTCGCCGGGGAGCTGTTTTTT
cdr3_aa: CASSLAPGTLAGELFF